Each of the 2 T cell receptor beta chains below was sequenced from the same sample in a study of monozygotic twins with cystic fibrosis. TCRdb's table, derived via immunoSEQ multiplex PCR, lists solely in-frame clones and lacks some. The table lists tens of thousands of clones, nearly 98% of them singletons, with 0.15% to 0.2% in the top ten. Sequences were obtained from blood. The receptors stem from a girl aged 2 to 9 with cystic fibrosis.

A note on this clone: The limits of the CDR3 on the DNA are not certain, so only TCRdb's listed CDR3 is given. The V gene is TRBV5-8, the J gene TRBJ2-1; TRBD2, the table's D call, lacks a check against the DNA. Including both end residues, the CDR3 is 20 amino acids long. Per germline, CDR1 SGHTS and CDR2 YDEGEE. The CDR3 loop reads CASSSSLGVPSGSSYNEQFF.

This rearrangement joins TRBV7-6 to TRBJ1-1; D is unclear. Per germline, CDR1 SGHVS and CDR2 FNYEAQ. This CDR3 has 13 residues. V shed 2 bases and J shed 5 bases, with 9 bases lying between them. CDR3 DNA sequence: TGTGCCAGCAGCTTACAGACGGCGACTGAAGCTTTCTTT. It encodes CASSLQTATEAFF.